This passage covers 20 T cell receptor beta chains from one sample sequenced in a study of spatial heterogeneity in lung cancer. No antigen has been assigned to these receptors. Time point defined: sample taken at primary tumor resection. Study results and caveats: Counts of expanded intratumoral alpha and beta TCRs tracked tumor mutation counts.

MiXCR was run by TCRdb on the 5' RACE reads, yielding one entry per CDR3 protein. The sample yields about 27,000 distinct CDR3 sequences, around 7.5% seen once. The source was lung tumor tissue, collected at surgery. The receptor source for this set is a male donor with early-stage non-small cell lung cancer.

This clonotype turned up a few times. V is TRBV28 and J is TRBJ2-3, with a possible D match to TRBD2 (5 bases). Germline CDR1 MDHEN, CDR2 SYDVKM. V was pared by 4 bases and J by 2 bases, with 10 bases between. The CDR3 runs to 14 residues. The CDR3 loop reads CASSSGLLTDTQYF. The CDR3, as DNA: TGTGCCAGCAGTTCCGGACTTCTCACAGATACGCAGTATTTT.

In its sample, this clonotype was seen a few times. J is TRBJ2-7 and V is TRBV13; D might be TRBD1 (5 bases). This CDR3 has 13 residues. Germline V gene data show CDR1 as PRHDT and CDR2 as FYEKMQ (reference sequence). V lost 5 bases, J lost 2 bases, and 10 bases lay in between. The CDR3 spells CASSIDRTYEQYF. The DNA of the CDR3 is TGTGCCAGCAGCATAGACAGAACCTACGAGCAGTACTTC.

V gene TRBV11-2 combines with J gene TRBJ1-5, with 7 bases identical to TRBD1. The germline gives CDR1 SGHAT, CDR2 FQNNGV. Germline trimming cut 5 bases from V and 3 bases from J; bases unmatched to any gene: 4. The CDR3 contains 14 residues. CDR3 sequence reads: CASSATGANQPQHF. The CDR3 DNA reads TGTGCCAGCAGCGCAACAGGGGCCAATCAGCCCCAGCATTTT. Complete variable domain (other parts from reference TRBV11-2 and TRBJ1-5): EAGVAQSPRYKIIEKRQSVAFWCNPISGHATLYWYQQILGQGPKLLIQFQNNGVVDDSQLPKDRFSAERLKGVDSTLKIQPAKLEDSAVYLCASSATGANQPQHFGDGTRLSIL.

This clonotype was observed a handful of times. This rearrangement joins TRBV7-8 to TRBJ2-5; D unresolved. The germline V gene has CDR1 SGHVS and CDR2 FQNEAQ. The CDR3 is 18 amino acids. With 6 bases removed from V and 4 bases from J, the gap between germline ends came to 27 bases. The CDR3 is CASSPTSGSPNQRETQYF. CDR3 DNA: TGTGCCAGCAGTCCTACGTCCGGGTCCCCCAACCAAAGAGAGACCCAGTACTTC.

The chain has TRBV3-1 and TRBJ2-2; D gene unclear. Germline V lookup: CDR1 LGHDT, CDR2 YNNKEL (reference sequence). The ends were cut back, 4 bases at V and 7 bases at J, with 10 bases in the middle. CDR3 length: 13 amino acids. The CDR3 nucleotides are TGTGCCAGCAGCCTCACGGCGATCGGGGAGCTGTTTTTT. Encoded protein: CASSLTAIGELFF.

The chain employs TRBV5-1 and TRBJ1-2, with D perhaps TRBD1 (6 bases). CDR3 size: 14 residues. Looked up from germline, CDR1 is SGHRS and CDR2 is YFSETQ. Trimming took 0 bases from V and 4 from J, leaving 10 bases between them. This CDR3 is CASSLATGSYGYTF. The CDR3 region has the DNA TGCGCCAGCAGCTTGGCTACAGGGTCCTATGGCTACACCTTC.

The CDR3 here is CSARVDASPDTQYF. The CDR3 region has the DNA TGCAGTGCTAGAGTTGATGCTAGCCCAGATACGCAGTATTTT. The chain joins TRBV20-1 to TRBJ2-3; a possible D gene is TRBD2 (5 bases). The V end lost 1 base, the J end lost 4 bases, and 12 bases lay between the germline ends. Germline CDR1 DFQATT, CDR2 SNEGSKA (reference sequence). The CDR3 is 14 residues long.

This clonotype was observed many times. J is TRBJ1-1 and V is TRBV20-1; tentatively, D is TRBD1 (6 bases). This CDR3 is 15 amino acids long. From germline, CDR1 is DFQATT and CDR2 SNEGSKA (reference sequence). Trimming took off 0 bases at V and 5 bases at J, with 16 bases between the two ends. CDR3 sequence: CSARDGGRVITEAFF. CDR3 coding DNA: TGCAGTGCTAGAGATGGGGGCAGGGTAATAACTGAAGCTTTCTTT.

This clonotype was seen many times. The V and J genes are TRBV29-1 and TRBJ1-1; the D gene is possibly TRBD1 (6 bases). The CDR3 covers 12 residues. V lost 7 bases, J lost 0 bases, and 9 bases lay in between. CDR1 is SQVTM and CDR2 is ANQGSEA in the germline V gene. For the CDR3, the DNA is TGCAGCGGAGGACAGCTGAACACTGAAGCTTTCTTT. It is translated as CSGGQLNTEAFF.

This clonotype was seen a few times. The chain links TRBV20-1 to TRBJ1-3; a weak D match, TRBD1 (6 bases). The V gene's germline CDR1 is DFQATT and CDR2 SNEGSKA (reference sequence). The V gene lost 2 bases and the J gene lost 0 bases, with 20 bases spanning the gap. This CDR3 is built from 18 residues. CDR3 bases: TGCAGTGCTAGACGCCCCCCGGGACACTTCAGCTCTGGAAACACCATATATTTT. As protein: CSARRPPGHFSSGNTIYF.

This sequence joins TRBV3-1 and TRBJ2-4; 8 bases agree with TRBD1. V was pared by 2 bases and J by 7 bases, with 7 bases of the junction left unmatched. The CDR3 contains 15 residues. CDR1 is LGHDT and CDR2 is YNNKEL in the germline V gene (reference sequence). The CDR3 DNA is TGTGCCAGCAGCCAACTCGGACAGGGTGGGAACATTCAGTACTTC. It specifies CASSQLGQGGNIQYF.

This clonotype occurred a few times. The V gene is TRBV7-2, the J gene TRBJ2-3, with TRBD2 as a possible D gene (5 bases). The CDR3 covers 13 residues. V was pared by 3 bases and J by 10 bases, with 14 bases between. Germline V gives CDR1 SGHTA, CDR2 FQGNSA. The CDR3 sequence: CASSLGYGGPQYF. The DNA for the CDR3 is TGTGCCAGCAGCTTGGGGTACGGCGGGCCGCAGTATTTT.

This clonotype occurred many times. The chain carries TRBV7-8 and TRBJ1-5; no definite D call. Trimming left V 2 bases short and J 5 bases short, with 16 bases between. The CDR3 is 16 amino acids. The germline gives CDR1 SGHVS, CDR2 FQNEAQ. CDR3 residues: CASSLRPTLPHQPQHF. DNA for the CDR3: TGTGCCAGCAGCTTACGACCAACCCTTCCCCATCAGCCCCAGCATTTT.

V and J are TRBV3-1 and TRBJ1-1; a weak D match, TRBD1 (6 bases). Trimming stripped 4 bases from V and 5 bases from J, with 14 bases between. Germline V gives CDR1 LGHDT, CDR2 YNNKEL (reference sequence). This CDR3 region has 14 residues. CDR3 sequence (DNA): TGTGCCAGCAGCCCGATAGGGGGGGCGACTGAAGCTTTCTTT. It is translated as CASSPIGGATEAFF.

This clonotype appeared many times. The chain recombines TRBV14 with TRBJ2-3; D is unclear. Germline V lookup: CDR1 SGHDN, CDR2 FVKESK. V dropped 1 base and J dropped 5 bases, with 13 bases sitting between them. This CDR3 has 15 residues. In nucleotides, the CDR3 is TGTGCCAGCAGCCAAGTTGAGCGCGTGCAAGATACGCAGTATTTT. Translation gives CASSQVERVQDTQYF.

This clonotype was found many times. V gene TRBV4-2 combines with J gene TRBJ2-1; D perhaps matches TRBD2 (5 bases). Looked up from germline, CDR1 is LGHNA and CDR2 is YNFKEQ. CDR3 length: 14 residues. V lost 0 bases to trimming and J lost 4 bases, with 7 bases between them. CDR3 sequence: CASSQDAGYNEQFF. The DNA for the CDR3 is TGTGCCAGCAGCCAAGATGCGGGTTACAATGAGCAGTTCTTC.

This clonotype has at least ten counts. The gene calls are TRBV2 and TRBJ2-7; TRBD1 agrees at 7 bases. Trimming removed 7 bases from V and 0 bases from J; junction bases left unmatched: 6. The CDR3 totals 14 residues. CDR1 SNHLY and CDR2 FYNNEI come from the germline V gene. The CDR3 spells CASTVDRTSYEQYF. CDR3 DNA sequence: TGTGCCAGCACCGTGGACAGGACCTCCTACGAGCAGTACTTC.

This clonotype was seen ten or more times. CDR3 sequence (DNA): TGTGCCAGCTCACCAGGGACGCAAACCTACGAGCAGTACTTC. This sequence encodes CASSPGTQTYEQYF. The chain links TRBV18 to TRBJ2-7, with D tentatively TRBD1 or TRBD2 (5 bases each). Per germline, CDR1 KGHSH and CDR2 LQKENI. The CDR3 sequence is 14 residues long. Deletions cut 2 bases from V and 2 bases from J, with 10 bases between.

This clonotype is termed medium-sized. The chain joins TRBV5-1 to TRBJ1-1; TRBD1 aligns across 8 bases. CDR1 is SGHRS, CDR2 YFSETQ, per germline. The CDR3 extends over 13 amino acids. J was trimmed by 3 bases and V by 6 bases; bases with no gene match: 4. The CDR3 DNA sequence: TGCGCCAGCAAAGGACAGGGCTACACTGAAGCTTTCTTT. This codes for CASKGQGYTEAFF. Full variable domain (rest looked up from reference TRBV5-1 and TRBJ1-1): KAGVTQTPRYLIKTRGQQVTLSCSPISGHRSVSWYQQTPGQGLQFLFEYFSETQRNKGNFPGRFSGRQFSNSRSEMNVSTLELGDSALYLCASKGQGYTEAFFGQGTRLTVV.

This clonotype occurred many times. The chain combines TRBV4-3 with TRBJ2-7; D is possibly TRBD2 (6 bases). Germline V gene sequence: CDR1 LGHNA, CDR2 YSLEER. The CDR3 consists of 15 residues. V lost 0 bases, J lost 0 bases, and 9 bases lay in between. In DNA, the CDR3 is TGCGCCAGCAGCCAAGAAGGCGGGACCTCCTACGAGCAGTACTTC. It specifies CASSQEGGTSYEQYF.